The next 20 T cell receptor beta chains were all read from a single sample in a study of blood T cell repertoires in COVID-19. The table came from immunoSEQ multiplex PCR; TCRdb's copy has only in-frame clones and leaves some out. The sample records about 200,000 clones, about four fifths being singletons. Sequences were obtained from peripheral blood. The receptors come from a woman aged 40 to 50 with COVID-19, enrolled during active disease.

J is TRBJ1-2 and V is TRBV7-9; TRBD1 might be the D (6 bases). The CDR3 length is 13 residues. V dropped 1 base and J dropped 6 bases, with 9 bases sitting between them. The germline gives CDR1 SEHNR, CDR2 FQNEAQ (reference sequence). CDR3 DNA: TGTGCCAGCAGCTTAGGCCAGGGGCATGGCTACACCTTC. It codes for CASSLGQGHGYTF. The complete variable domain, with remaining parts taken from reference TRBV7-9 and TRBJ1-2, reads DTGVSQNPRHKITKRGQNVTFRCDPISEHNRLYWYRQTLGQGPEFLTYFQNEAQLEKSRLLSDRFSAERPKGSFSTLEIQRTEQGDSAMYLCASSLGQGHGYTFGSGTRLTVV.

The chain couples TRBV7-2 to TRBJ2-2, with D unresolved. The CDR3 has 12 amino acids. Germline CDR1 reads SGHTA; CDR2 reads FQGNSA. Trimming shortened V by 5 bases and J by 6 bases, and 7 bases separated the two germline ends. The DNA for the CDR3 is TGTGCCAGCAGCCCTTATTCCGGGGAGCTGTTTTTT. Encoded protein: CASSPYSGELFF. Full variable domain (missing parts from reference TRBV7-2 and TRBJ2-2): GAGVSQSPSNKVTEKGKDVELRCDPISGHTALYWYRQSLGQGLEFLIYFQGNSAPDKSGLPSDRFSAERTGGSVSTLTIQRTQQEDSAVYLCASSPYSGELFFGEGSRLTVL.

CDR3 region: CASSLAGGLSYEQYF. CDR3 nucleotide sequence: TGTGCCAGCAGCCTAGCGGGGGGCCTCTCCTACGAGCAGTACTTC. The chain combines TRBV6-5 with TRBJ2-7; 11 bases agree with TRBD2. Germline loops: CDR1 MNHEY, CDR2 SVGAGI. The ends lost 6 bases at V and 0 bases at J; junction bases unmatched: 4. The CDR3 extends over 15 amino acids.

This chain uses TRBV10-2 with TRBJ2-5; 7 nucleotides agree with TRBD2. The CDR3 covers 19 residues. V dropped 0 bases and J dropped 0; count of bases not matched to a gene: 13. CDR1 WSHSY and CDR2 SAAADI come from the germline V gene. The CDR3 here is CASSESPGTITFDQETQYF. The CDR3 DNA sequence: TGCGCCAGCAGTGAGTCCCCCGGGACTATTACCTTCGACCAAGAGACCCAGTACTTC.

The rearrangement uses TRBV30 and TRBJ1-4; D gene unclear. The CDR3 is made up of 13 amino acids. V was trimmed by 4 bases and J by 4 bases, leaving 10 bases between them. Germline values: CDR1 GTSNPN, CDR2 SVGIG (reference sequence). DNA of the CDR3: TGTGCCTGGAACGGGGTAAATAATGAAAAACTGTTTTTT. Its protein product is CAWNGVNNEKLFF.

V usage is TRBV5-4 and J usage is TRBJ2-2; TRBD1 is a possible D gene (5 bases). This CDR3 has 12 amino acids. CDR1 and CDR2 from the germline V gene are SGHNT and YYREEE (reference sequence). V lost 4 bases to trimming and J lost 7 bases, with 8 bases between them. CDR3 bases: TGTGCCAGCAGCCTAGACAGCGGGGAGCTGTTTTTT. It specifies CASSLDSGELFF.

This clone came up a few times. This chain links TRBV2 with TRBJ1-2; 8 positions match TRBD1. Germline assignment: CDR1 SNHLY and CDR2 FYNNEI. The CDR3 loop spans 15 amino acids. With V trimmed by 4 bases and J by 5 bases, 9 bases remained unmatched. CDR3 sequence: CASSAPTGVTYGYTF. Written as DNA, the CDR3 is TGTGCCAGCAGTGCCCCGACAGGGGTTACTTATGGCTACACCTTC.

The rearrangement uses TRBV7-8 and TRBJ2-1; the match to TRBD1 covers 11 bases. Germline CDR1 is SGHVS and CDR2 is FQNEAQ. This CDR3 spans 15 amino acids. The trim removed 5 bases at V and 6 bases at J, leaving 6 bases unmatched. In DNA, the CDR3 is TGTGCCAGCAGCCTTGACGGGACAGGGGGCAATGAGCAGTTCTTC. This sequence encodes CASSLDGTGGNEQFF.

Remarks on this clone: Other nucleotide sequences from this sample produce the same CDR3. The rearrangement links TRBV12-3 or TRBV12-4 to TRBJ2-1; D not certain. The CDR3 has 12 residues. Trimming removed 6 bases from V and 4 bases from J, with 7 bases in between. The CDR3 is CASRSSYNEQFF. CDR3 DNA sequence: TGTGCCAGCAGGTCCTCGTACAATGAGCAGTTCTTC.

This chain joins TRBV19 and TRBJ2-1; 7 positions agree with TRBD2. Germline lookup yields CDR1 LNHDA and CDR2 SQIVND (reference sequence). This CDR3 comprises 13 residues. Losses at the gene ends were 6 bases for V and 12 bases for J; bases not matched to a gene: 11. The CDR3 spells CASSRPTSGGQFF. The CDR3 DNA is TGTGCCAGTAGCCGCCCTACATCGGGGGGGCAGTTCTTC.

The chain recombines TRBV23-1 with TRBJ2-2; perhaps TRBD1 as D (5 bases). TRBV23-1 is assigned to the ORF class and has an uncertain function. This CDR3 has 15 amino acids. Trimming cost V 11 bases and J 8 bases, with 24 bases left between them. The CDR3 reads CAPREGPCTQGELFF. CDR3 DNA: TGCGCCCCCAGGGAAGGGCCTTGTACCCAGGGGGAGCTGTTTTTT.

This chain's CDR3 is CASSQSRQGADGYTF. The CDR3 region has the DNA TGTGCCAGCAGCCAATCGCGGCAGGGTGCGGATGGCTACACCTTC. V is TRBV16 and J is TRBJ1-2; possible D gene TRBD1, 5 bases. CDR1 and CDR2 (germline): KGHSY, FQNENV. The CDR3 length is 15 residues. V lost 0 bases and J lost 6, with 14 bases in between.

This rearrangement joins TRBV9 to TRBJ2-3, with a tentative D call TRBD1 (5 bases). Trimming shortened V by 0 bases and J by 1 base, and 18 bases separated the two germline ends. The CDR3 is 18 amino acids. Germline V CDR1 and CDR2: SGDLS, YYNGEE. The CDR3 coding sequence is TGTGCCAGCAGCGTAGTGGTTGGCGGCAGGGCGGGCACAGATACGCAGTATTTT. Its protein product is CASSVVVGGRAGTDTQYF.

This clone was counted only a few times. For the CDR3, the DNA is TGTGCCACCCGGGAAGTAGGGAGCTATGGCTACACCTTC. It is translated as CATREVGSYGYTF. The gene calls are TRBV15 and TRBJ1-2; D not certain. The CDR3 totals 13 residues. The V and J ends lost 8 bases and 4 bases respectively, with 14 bases between them. In germline, CDR1 is LNHNV, CDR2 YYDKDF (reference sequence).

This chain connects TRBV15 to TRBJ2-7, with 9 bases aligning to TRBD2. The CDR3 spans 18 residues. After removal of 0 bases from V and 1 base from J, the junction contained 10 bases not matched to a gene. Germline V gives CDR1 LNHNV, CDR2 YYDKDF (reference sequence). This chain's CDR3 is CATSRDWTSEYSSYEQYF. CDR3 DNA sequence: TGTGCCACCAGCAGAGACTGGACTAGCGAGTATTCATCCTACGAGCAGTACTTC. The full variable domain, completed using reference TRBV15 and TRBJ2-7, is DAMVIQNPRYQVTQFGKPVTLSCSQTLNHNVMYWYQQKSSQAPKLLFHYYDKDFNNEADTPDNFQSRRPNTSFCFLDIRSPGLGDTAMYLCATSRDWTSEYSSYEQYFGPGTRLTVT.

The CDR3: CASSFGQGANVLTF. The CDR3 bases are TGTGCCAGCAGCTTCGGACAGGGGGCCAACGTCCTGACTTTC. The chain employs TRBV5-5 and TRBJ2-6; a possible D gene is TRBD1 (6 bases). V was cut by 2 bases and J by 4 bases, with 7 bases left in between. Germline CDR1 is SGHKS and CDR2 is YYEKEE (reference sequence). This CDR3 contains 14 residues.

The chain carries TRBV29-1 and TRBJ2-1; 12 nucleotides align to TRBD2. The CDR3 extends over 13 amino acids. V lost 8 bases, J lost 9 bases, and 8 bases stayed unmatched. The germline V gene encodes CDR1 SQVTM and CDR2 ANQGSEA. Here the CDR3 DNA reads TGCAGCCGACTAGCGGGAGACACAGCTGAGCAGTTCTTC. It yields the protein CSRLAGDTAEQFF.

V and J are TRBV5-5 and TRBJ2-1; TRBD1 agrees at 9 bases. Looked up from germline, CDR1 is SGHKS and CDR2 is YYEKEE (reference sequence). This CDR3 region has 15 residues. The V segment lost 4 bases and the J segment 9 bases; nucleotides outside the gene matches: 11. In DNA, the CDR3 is TGTGCCAGCAGCCTAGGGACAGGGAGGATACCTGAGCAGTTCTTC. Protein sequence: CASSLGTGRIPEQFF.

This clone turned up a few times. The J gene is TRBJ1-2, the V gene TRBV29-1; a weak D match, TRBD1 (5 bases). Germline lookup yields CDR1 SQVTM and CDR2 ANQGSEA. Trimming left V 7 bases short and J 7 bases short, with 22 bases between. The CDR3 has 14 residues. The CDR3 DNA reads TGCAGCGCCTCCCACGGGGGTTCACGGGGTGGCTACACCTTC. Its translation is CSASHGGSRGGYTF.

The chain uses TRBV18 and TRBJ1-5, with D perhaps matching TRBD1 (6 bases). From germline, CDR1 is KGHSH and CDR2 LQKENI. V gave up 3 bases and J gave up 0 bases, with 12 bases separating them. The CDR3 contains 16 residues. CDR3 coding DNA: TGTGCCAGCTCACCGGACAGACTTTATAGCAATCAGCCCCAGCATTTT. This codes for CASSPDRLYSNQPQHF.